Below are 32 T cell receptor beta chains sequenced from a single sample in a study of CD8 T cells in ankylosing spondylitis (dated by TCRdb to about 2017). Libraries were made using 5' RACE. Data came from an Illumina HiSeq 2500. The raw public reads went through TCRdb reprocessing: fastp at Q25, MiXCR clone calling, in-frame beta chains kept. Rows are combined by CDR3 protein, so each entry shows the most common genes and DNA. In this sample the table shows about 540,000 distinct CDR3 sequences, roughly 12% of which occur a single time. The top ten clonotypes cover around 6.8% of the sample. These receptors have no identified antigens. Study-wide conclusions, independent of this receptor: A TCR beta motif made up of eight or nine highly homologous amino acid variants appeared to be characteristic of blood from ankylosing spondylitis patients.

Sequenced sample: blood, either unsorted or a sorted T cell fraction (not recorded which). These receptors came from a male donor with ankylosing spondylitis.

The chain joins TRBV15 to TRBJ1-1; D possibly corresponds to TRBD1 (6 bases). Trimming took 5 bases from V and 2 from J, leaving 12 bases between them. The CDR3 runs to 14 residues. Germline V lookup: CDR1 LNHNV, CDR2 YYDKDF (reference sequence). In nucleotides, the CDR3 is TGTGCCACCAGCCCACGGGGGGCTAACACTGAAGCTTTCTTT. This codes for CATSPRGANTEAFF.

The chain combines TRBV4-2 with TRBJ1-3; D remains ambiguous. This CDR3 has 13 amino acids. Germline V gives CDR1 LGHNA, CDR2 YNFKEQ. V was trimmed by 4 bases and J by 7 bases, leaving 11 bases between them. The DNA for the CDR3 is TGTGCCAGCAGCCTGACTGTGCTGAACACCATATATTTT. Translated, it gives CASSLTVLNTIYF.

This chain joins TRBV20-1 and TRBJ2-7; a possible D gene is TRBD2 (5 bases). The CDR3 contains 14 residues. V dropped 0 bases and J dropped 2 bases, with 11 bases sitting between them. The germline V gene has CDR1 DFQATT and CDR2 SNEGSKA (reference sequence). The CDR3 coding sequence is TGCAGTGCTAGAGATGGAAGCGGCCCCTACGAGCAGTACTTC. Translating it yields CSARDGSGPYEQYF.

This clonotype was counted a few times. The chain couples TRBV24-1 to TRBJ2-3, with D maybe TRBD2 (6 bases). CDR3 length: 14 residues. V shed 4 bases and J shed 4 bases, with 11 bases lying between them. The germline V gene has CDR1 KGHDR and CDR2 SFDVKD. The CDR3 sequence is CATSETGGADTQYF. As DNA, the CDR3 is TGTGCCACCAGTGAAACCGGAGGGGCAGATACGCAGTATTTT.

This clonotype appeared a few times. The J gene is TRBJ2-1, the V gene TRBV29-1; 9 bases are a match to TRBD1. The CDR3 is 15 amino acids. Germline V gene data show CDR1 as SQVTM and CDR2 as ANQGSEA. The V segment lost 1 base and the J segment 7 bases; nucleotides outside the gene matches: 8. Written as DNA, the CDR3 is TGCAGCGTTGAAGGTCCGGGACAGGGATGGAATGAGCAGTTCTTC. Translation gives CSVEGPGQGWNEQFF.

As concerns this clonotype: The junction departs from germline at one end; a sequencing error may be responsible. The chain joins TRBV10-3 to TRBJ2-7, with D perhaps matching TRBD1 (5 bases). The CDR3 loop spans 14 amino acids. The germline V gene encodes CDR1 ENHRY and CDR2 SYGVKD. This chain's CDR3 is CAISDARTSSEQYF. The CDR3 bases are TGTGCCATCAGTGATGCCCGGACATCCTCCGAGCAGTACTTC.

As to this clonotype: No conserved phenylalanine or tryptophan ends this CDR3, so it is likely a read error. The chain links TRBV4-1 to TRBJ1-2; D unresolved. Germline V gives CDR1 MGHRA, CDR2 YSYEKL. The V end lost 0 bases, the J end lost 5 bases, and 7 bases lay between the germline ends. The CDR3 covers 13 residues. The CDR3: CASSQDSDYGYTL. In nucleotides, the CDR3 is TGCGCCAGCAGCCAAGATTCAGATTATGGCTACACCTTG.

The V gene is TRBV7-8, the J gene TRBJ2-1, with 7 bases matching TRBD2. The CDR3 extends over 16 amino acids. Looked up from germline, CDR1 is SGHVS and CDR2 is FQNEAQ. V dropped 0 bases and J dropped 8; count of bases not matched to a gene: 10. The CDR3 bases are TGTGCCAGCAGCTTAGCGGAGGGTGCGCGGGAGCATGAGCAGTTCTTC. Its translation is CASSLAEGAREHEQFF. Filled out from reference TRBV7-8 and TRBJ2-1, the complete variable domain reads GAGVSQSPRYKVAKRGQDVALRCDPISGHVSLFWYQQALGQGPEFLTYFQNEAQLDKSGLPSDRFFAERPEGSVSTLKIQRTQQEDSAVYLCASSLAEGAREHEQFFGPGTRLTVL.

V is TRBV25-1 and J is TRBJ2-1, with no clear D. The V gene's germline CDR1 is MGHDK and CDR2 SYGVNS. V lost 0 bases to trimming and J lost 9 bases, with 0 bases between them. This CDR3 has 10 residues. CDR3 residues: CASSEYEQFF. Written as DNA, the CDR3 is TGTGCCAGCAGTGAATATGAGCAGTTCTTC.

The chain links TRBV29-1 to TRBJ2-1; perhaps TRBD2 as D (5 bases). Germline-derived CDR1 and CDR2 are SQVTM and ANQGSEA. This CDR3 region has 14 residues. The V end lost 4 bases, the J end lost 5 bases, and 15 bases lay between the germline ends. Here the CDR3 reads CSVGEGPAHNEQFF. The CDR3 DNA follows: TGCAGCGTTGGAGAGGGCCCTGCACACAATGAGCAGTTCTTC.

The chain uses TRBV5-6 and TRBJ1-1; D call uncertain. The ends were cut back, 4 bases at V and 2 bases at J, with 15 bases in the middle. Germline V CDR1 and CDR2: SGHDT, YYEEEE. The CDR3 spans 15 residues. CDR3 sequence reads: CASSPRLTPNTEAFF. CDR3 nucleotides: TGTGCCAGCAGCCCCAGACTCACCCCAAACACTGAAGCTTTCTTT.

The CDR3 loop is CASLADLYTDTQYF. CDR3 in DNA: TGTGCCAGCTTAGCGGACCTCTACACAGATACGCAGTATTTT. V gene TRBV2 combines with J gene TRBJ2-3; D is possibly TRBD2 (6 bases). Looked up from germline, CDR1 is SNHLY and CDR2 is FYNNEI. The CDR3 sequence is 14 residues long. V dropped 8 bases and J dropped 2 bases, with 14 bases sitting between them.

This rearrangement joins TRBV3-1 to TRBJ2-3; D unclear. Looked up from germline, CDR1 is LGHDT and CDR2 is YNNKEL (reference sequence). This CDR3 contains 18 residues. Trimming removed 0 bases from V and 1 base from J, with 17 bases in between. For the CDR3, the DNA is TGTGCCAGCAGCCAAGATACTGAGGTCCGCCCTGGCACAGATACGCAGTATTTT. As protein: CASSQDTEVRPGTDTQYF.

This chain uses TRBV12-3 or TRBV12-4 with TRBJ2-3; TRBD2 matches at 9 bases. This CDR3 comprises 15 residues. J was trimmed by 5 bases and V by 7 bases; bases with no gene match: 10. As DNA, the CDR3 is TGTGCCAGCACGCGGGGGGCTAGCGGGAAAGATACGCAGTATTTT. Protein sequence: CASTRGASGKDTQYF.

This clonotype was recorded a few times. The chain has TRBV12-3 or TRBV12-4 and TRBJ1-5; no definite D call. This CDR3 has 8 amino acids. Trimming removed 7 bases from V and 15 bases from J, with 7 bases in between. This CDR3 is CASTPRHF. The CDR3 bases are TGTGCCAGCACCCCTCGGCATTTT.

At least ten counts were recorded for this clonotype. V and J are TRBV5-1 and TRBJ2-3; D might be TRBD1 or TRBD2, each matching 6 bases. Germline loops: CDR1 SGHRS, CDR2 YFSETQ. The CDR3 extends over 17 amino acids. The germline V and J ends were trimmed by 1 base and 2 bases, with 17 bases remaining between them. The CDR3 protein is CASSLSSLGGSTDTQYF. As DNA, the CDR3 is TGCGCCAGCAGCTTGTCCTCATTAGGGGGGTCCACAGATACGCAGTATTTT.

This chain links TRBV20-1 with TRBJ1-2; 9 bases are shared with TRBD1. Germline trimming cut 4 bases from V and 5 bases from J; bases unmatched to any gene: 8. The CDR3 consists of 14 residues. From germline, CDR1 is DFQATT and CDR2 SNEGSKA (reference sequence). The CDR3 bases are TGCAGTGCTATATTGGACAGGGGATTTTATGGCTACACCTTC. It translates to CSAILDRGFYGYTF.

This clonotype has a count of ten or more. The J gene is TRBJ2-1, the V gene TRBV5-5; possibly TRBD2 for D (5 bases). The germline V gene encodes CDR1 SGHKS and CDR2 YYEKEE (reference sequence). The length of the CDR3 is 17 residues. Trimming stripped 0 bases from V and 4 bases from J, with 17 bases between. CDR3 amino acids: CASSLGPRGGKYNEQFF. CDR3 coding DNA: TGTGCCAGCAGCTTGGGCCCCCGGGGTGGAAAATACAATGAGCAGTTCTTC.

This sequence joins TRBV20-1 and TRBJ2-7, with D tentatively TRBD2 (6 bases). Trimming stripped 0 bases from V and 3 bases from J, with 12 bases between. In germline, CDR1 is DFQATT, CDR2 SNEGSKA (reference sequence). The CDR3 runs to 14 residues. The CDR3 spells CSARDDGSFYEQYF. In DNA form, the CDR3 reads TGCAGTGCTAGAGATGACGGGAGCTTCTACGAGCAGTACTTC.

The rearrangement joins TRBV20-1 to TRBJ2-3; no clear D. The CDR3 extends over 13 amino acids. The germline V gene has CDR1 DFQATT and CDR2 SNEGSKA (reference sequence). V lost 3 bases, J lost 3 bases, and 10 bases lay in between. The CDR3 DNA reads as TGCAGTGCTAGCGCGCCTGGTACAGATACGCAGTATTTT. The encoded protein is CSASAPGTDTQYF.

This clonotype turned up a few times. V and J are TRBV5-1 and TRBJ2-3; perhaps TRBD2 as D (5 bases). V shed 1 base and J shed 4 bases, with 7 bases lying between them. The CDR3 runs to 13 residues. The germline CDR1 and CDR2 sequences are SGHRS and YFSETQ. The CDR3 loop is CASSLTGSDTQYF. The CDR3 coding sequence is TGCGCCAGCAGCTTGACGGGGTCAGATACGCAGTATTTT.

The sample holds a few counts of this clonotype. V is TRBV20-1 and J is TRBJ2-4; possible D gene TRBD2, 6 bases. The CDR3 is 15 residues long. Trimming removed 4 bases at V and 1 base at J, with 14 bases between. Germline assignment: CDR1 DFQATT and CDR2 SNEGSKA (reference sequence). CDR3 nucleotide sequence: TGCAGTGCTAACCGGGACTCGGGGGCCAAAAACATTCAGTACTTC. Translated, it gives CSANRDSGAKNIQYF.

The V and J genes are TRBV21-1 and TRBJ2-7. TRBV21-1 corresponds to a pseudogene. The CDR3 is 15 amino acids. CDR3 sequence reads: CASSKWHRTSYEQYV. Here the CDR3 DNA reads TGTGCCAGCAGCAAATGGCACAGGACCTCCTACGAGCAGTACGTC.

As DNA, the CDR3 is TGTGCCAGCAGCTCCGGGACGCAGGGTTCACCCCTCCACTTT. Residues: CASSSGTQGSPLHF. V and J are TRBV7-9 and TRBJ1-6; perhaps TRBD1 as D (5 bases). The CDR3 length is 14 residues. V was shortened by 4 bases and J by 9 bases, with 13 bases between the two germline ends. The germline V gene encodes CDR1 SEHNR and CDR2 FQNEAQ (reference sequence).

The rearrangement links TRBV10-2 to TRBJ2-2, with TRBD2 matching over 14 bases. CDR3 length equals 15 residues. Germline lookup yields CDR1 WSHSY and CDR2 SAAADI. Trimming took 4 bases from V and 7 from J; bases not matched to a gene: 2. In DNA, the CDR3 is TGCGCCAGCAGTGGACTAGCGGGGGGGGGCGGGGAGCTGTTTTTT. As protein: CASSGLAGGGGELFF.

This clonotype was counted only a few times. This could be a read error, since a much larger clone is one nucleotide away. In this CDR3 the conserved last residue, phenylalanine or tryptophan, is missing, so a read error is likely. The chain is built from TRBV7-2 and TRBJ2-1; 9 nucleotides line up with TRBD2. Looked up from germline, CDR1 is SGHTA and CDR2 is FQGNSA. The CDR3 extends over 15 amino acids. Losses at the gene ends were 6 bases for V and 3 bases for J; bases not matched to a gene: 6. CDR3: CASRNSGRSYNEQFL. CDR3 coding DNA: TGTGCCAGCAGAAACAGCGGGAGGAGCTACAATGAGCAGTTCTTG.

This clonotype was seen many times. The genes are TRBV12-3 or TRBV12-4 and TRBJ2-1; D remains ambiguous. Trimming left V 3 bases short and J 6 bases short, with 6 bases between. The CDR3 is 12 amino acids. CDR3 sequence reads: CASSFLGNEQFF. The CDR3 bases are TGTGCCAGCAGTTTTCTGGGCAATGAGCAGTTCTTC.

For this clonotype: Compared with germline, one end of the junction differs, possibly owing to a read error. The chain employs TRBV6-1 and TRBJ2-4, with a tentative D call TRBD1 (6 bases). CDR3 length equals 12 residues. The germline V gene encodes CDR1 MNHNS and CDR2 SASEGT. The CDR3 DNA reads TGTGCCAGCAGTGATCACGCTGGGGGCCCTTTATTC. Amino acids: CASSDHAGGPLF.

The rearrangement links TRBV29-1 to TRBJ2-7, with TRBD1 matching over 8 bases. The CDR3 runs 15 residues. V was pared by 6 bases and J by 3 bases, with 13 bases of the junction left unmatched. The germline V gene has CDR1 SQVTM and CDR2 ANQGSEA. The CDR3 loop reads CSVDLGQGGDYEQYF. The CDR3 DNA follows: TGCAGCGTGGACTTAGGACAGGGAGGCGACTACGAGCAGTACTTC.

This clonotype was observed many times. This rearrangement joins TRBV11-2 to TRBJ2-7; tentatively, D is TRBD2 (5 bases). The CDR3 is 15 residues long. With 3 bases removed from V and 4 bases from J, the gap between germline ends came to 16 bases. Per the germline V gene, CDR1 is SGHAT and CDR2 is FQNNGV. The CDR3 DNA is TGTGCCAGCAGCTTGGAACCACCGGGGAGTTACGAGCAGTACTTC. Protein: CASSLEPPGSYEQYF.

This clonotype was recorded many times. The genes are TRBV24-1 and TRBJ2-1, with a tentative D call TRBD1 (5 bases). This CDR3 has 16 amino acids. Germline CDR1 reads KGHDR; CDR2 reads SFDVKD. With 3 bases removed from V and 7 bases from J, the gap between germline ends came to 18 bases. CDR3 sequence reads: CATSDALRPGMNEQFF. CDR3 sequence (DNA): TGTGCCACCAGTGATGCCCTACGGCCAGGGATGAATGAGCAGTTCTTC.

V is TRBV5-1 and J is TRBJ2-3, with no clear D. The CDR3 consists of 19 residues. Germline assignment: CDR1 SGHRS and CDR2 YFSETQ. Between the trimmed V and J ends, which lost 0 bases and 0 bases, there was a span of 20 bases. The CDR3 spells CASSLAGGFGGQSTDTQYF. Here the CDR3 DNA reads TGCGCCAGCAGCTTGGCCGGCGGTTTTGGTGGGCAAAGCACAGATACGCAGTATTTT.